This is a list of T cell receptor beta chains from one sample in a study of Tregs in tolerant kidney transplant recipients. TCRdb keeps only in-frame clones here, not all; method: immunoSEQ multiplex PCR. The table lists 81,000 or so clones, 91% of them singletons. The sample consisted of CD4+ T cells from blood (PBMCs), taken 24 months after the transplant. These receptors all stem from a human patient who received a combined kidney and bone marrow transplant. Some T cells may be the graft donor's. The CDR3 runs from the conserved cysteine through the conserved F or W. The D gene is left open where the match is weak.

CDR3 protein	CDR3 DNA	CDR3 length	D gene	V gene	J gene
CASKVGGFQETQYF	TGTGCCAGCAAGGTTGGAGGGTTCCAAGAGACCCAGTACTTC	14	NA	TRBV6-1	TRBJ2-5
CASRKSGSGGEQFF	TGTGCCAGCAGGAAGAGCGGGAGTGGTGGTGAGCAGTTCTTC	14	TRBD2	TRBV9	TRBJ2-1
CASSPVAGYAPDTQYF	TGTGCCAGCTCACCCGTAGCGGGGTACGCACCAGATACGCAGTATTTT	16	TRBD2	TRBV18	TRBJ2-3
CASSYQGSYNEQFF	TGTGCCAGCAGTTACCAGGGGTCCTACAATGAGCAGTTCTTC	14	NA	TRBV6-5	TRBJ2-1
CASSPGPSGGYNEQYF	TGTGCCAGCAGCCCGGGCCCGAGCGGGGGGTATAACGAGCAGTACTTC	16	TRBD2	TRBV7-2	TRBJ2-7
CASSLARGPQETQYF	TGTGCCAGCAGCTTAGCGCGGGGTCCCCAAGAGACCCAGTACTTC	15	NA	TRBV7-9	TRBJ2-5
CASSYRGANQPQHF	TGTGCCAGCAGCTACAGGGGGGCCAATCAGCCCCAGCATTTT	14	TRBD1	TRBV7-2	TRBJ1-5
CATSRGLDPSYNEQFF	TGTGCCACCAGCAGGGGACTAGACCCCTCCTACAATGAGCAGTTCTTC	16	TRBD2	TRBV15	TRBJ2-1
CSVKGLSTGELFF	TGCAGCGTCAAGGGACTTTCTACCGGGGAGCTGTTTTTT	13	NA	TRBV29-1	TRBJ2-2
CASSLAGFGYTF	TGTGCCAGCAGCTTAGCAGGGTTTGGCTACACCTTC	12	NA	TRBV7-3	TRBJ1-2
CASSISSGIHEQFF	TGTGCCAGTAGTATCTCTAGCGGGATTCATGAGCAGTTCTTC	14	TRBD2	TRBV19	TRBJ2-1
CAISTGGEQYF	TGTGCCATCAGCACCGGCGGAGAGCAGTACTTC	11	NA	TRBV10-3	TRBJ2-7
CASSLQWREAFF	TGTGCCAGCAGTTTACAATGGCGGGAAGCTTTCTTT	12	NA	TRBV28	TRBJ1-1
CASSRTGLSYGYTF	TGTGCCAGCAGCCGGACAGGGTTAAGTTATGGCTACACCTTC	14	TRBD1	TRBV14	TRBJ1-2